Presented here are 3 T cell receptor beta chains from one specimen sequenced in a study of blood T cell repertoires in COVID-19. Profiled with immunoSEQ multiplex PCR; TCRdb holds only in-frame clones, not every one. This sample has 120,000 to 150,000 clones, with around 87% found just once. The sample consisted of peripheral blood. The receptors here all came from a woman aged 60-75 years with active COVID-19.

This chain links TRBV7-9 with TRBJ2-1, with 8 positions matching TRBD2. V was clipped by 1 base and J by 7 bases; unmatched bases: 6. The CDR3 covers 15 residues. Germline lookup yields CDR1 SEHNR and CDR2 FQNEAQ (reference sequence). In DNA form, the CDR3 reads TGTGCCAGCAGCTTAGATCCGGGAGGGACAAATGAGCAGTTCTTC. Protein sequence: CASSLDPGGTNEQFF.

The table lists this clone with a few counts. The chain links TRBV7-2 to TRBJ1-3, with TRBD1 matching 8 bases. The V gene end was trimmed by 0 bases and the J gene end by 3 bases; junction bases not matched to a gene: 4. Germline lookup yields CDR1 SGHTA and CDR2 FQGNSA. This CDR3 comprises 16 residues. The CDR3 DNA is TGTGCCAGCAGCTTAGCGGCGACAGGGGTTGGAAACACCATATATTTT. Translation gives CASSLAATGVGNTIYF.

The chain couples TRBV5-1 to TRBJ2-2; 11 bases fit TRBD2. The CDR3 has 16 residues. With V trimmed by 0 bases and J by 6 bases, 4 bases remained unmatched. CDR1 is SGHRS, CDR2 YFSETQ, per germline. The DNA of the CDR3 is TGCGCCAGCAGCTTGGTTACACTAGCGGGGGCCGGGGAGCTGTTTTTT. Translating it yields CASSLVTLAGAGELFF.